These 26 T cell receptor beta chains were sequenced from one sample in a study of spatial heterogeneity in lung cancer. TCRdb re-called the 5' RACE reads through MiXCR, storing one row per CDR3 protein. The sample includes 89,000 or so distinct CDR3 sequences, approximately 21% of them seen just once. Specified time point: sample taken at primary tumor resection. Whole RNA came from tumor, nontumor lung or frozen PBMC and was sequenced without being sorted. This sample comprised PBMCs, obtained at surgery. The receptors come from a male donor with early-stage non-small cell lung cancer.

In its sample, this clonotype was seen many times. The V and J genes are TRBV29-1 and TRBJ2-1, with D maybe TRBD2 (5 bases). Germline V gives CDR1 SQVTM, CDR2 ANQGSEA. Deletions cut 7 bases from V and 7 bases from J, with 23 bases between. The CDR3 runs 15 residues. The CDR3 nucleotides read TGCAGCGCGGGAAAGCGTGTCCTTTCTGGGAATGAGCAGTTCTTC. Protein product: CSAGKRVLSGNEQFF.

This clonotype was seen a few times. The gene calls are TRBV19 and TRBJ1-3; no reliable D call. Germline V gene lookup returns CDR1 LNHDA and CDR2 SQIVND (reference sequence). This CDR3 comprises 18 residues. Deletions cut 4 bases from V and 0 bases from J, with 19 bases between. The CDR3 nucleotides read TGTGCCAGTAGTACGGACCGGTCTTGGATGCGCTCTGGAAACACCATATATTTT. Translation: CASSTDRSWMRSGNTIYF.

Only a few counts were recorded for this clonotype. The chain employs TRBV9 and TRBJ2-1; TRBD2 matches at 7 bases. The CDR3 contains 16 residues. Losses at the gene ends were 4 bases for V and 5 bases for J; bases not matched to a gene: 12. CDR1 SGDLS and CDR2 YYNGEE come from the germline V gene. The CDR3 sequence is CASSSHLRGIDNEQFF. CDR3 DNA: TGTGCCAGCAGCTCCCATTTGCGGGGGATCGACAATGAGCAGTTCTTC.

This clonotype was counted at least ten times. CDR3 protein: CASSRDGGNQPQHF. The CDR3 DNA reads as TGTGCCAGCAGTAGGGACGGTGGGAATCAGCCCCAGCATTTT. This chain uses TRBV6-2 or TRBV6-3 with TRBJ1-5; D is possibly TRBD1 (5 bases). Trimming removed 5 bases at V and 4 bases at J, with 12 bases between. Per germline, CDR1 MNHEY and CDR2 SVGEGT. This CDR3 has 14 residues.

The genes are TRBV20-1 and TRBJ2-5; 9 nucleotides agree with TRBD2. The CDR3 loop spans 16 amino acids. Trimming removed 3 bases from V and 2 bases from J; junction bases left unmatched: 10. In germline, CDR1 is DFQATT, CDR2 SNEGSKA (reference sequence). CDR3 residues: CSASNPSGRRQETQYF. The DNA for the CDR3 is TGCAGTGCTAGCAACCCCAGCGGGAGGAGGCAAGAGACCCAGTACTTC.

J is TRBJ2-7 and V is TRBV29-1; 10 nucleotides match TRBD2. This CDR3 is 13 amino acids long. J lost 3 bases, V lost 5 bases, and 4 bases had no gene match. Per the germline V gene, CDR1 is SQVTM and CDR2 is ANQGSEA. Here the CDR3 reads CSVRTSGYYEQYF. As DNA, the CDR3 is TGCAGCGTTAGGACTAGCGGATACTACGAGCAGTACTTC.

This clonotype was recorded at least ten times. The chain employs TRBV7-9 and TRBJ1-4; 9 bases align to TRBD1. This CDR3 is built from 15 residues. The junction had 7 bases not matched to a gene; V was cut back by 5 bases and J by 6 bases. The germline CDR1 and CDR2 sequences are SEHNR and FQNEAQ (reference sequence). The DNA of the CDR3 is TGTGCCAGCAGCACAGGACAGGGGTTGGATGAAAAACTGTTTTTT. Translating gives CASSTGQGLDEKLFF.

The V and J genes are TRBV20-1 and TRBJ2-5; no firm D call. Trimming removed 0 bases from V and 5 bases from J, with 7 bases in between. Per the germline V gene, CDR1 is DFQATT and CDR2 is SNEGSKA (reference sequence). The CDR3 has 12 amino acids. CDR3 region: CSARDHRETQYF. CDR3 DNA: TGCAGTGCTAGAGATCACCGCGAGACCCAGTACTTC.

A few counts support this clonotype. The chain carries TRBV3-1 and TRBJ2-7; no reliable D call. This CDR3 is 12 amino acids long. V was trimmed by 0 bases and J by 7 bases, leaving 7 bases between them. CDR1 is LGHDT and CDR2 is YNNKEL in the germline V gene (reference sequence). The CDR3 nucleotides read TGTGCCAGCAGCCAAGATCGGCGGGAGCAGTACTTC. Its protein product is CASSQDRREQYF.

The chain has TRBV20-1 and TRBJ2-1; D uncertain. CDR3 length: 14 amino acids. Looked up from germline, CDR1 is DFQATT and CDR2 is SNEGSKA (reference sequence). V lost 4 bases and J lost 8, with 18 bases in between. Here the CDR3 DNA reads TGCAGTGCTACGGACGGTTCGGTCCCCTATGAGCAGTTCTTC. It codes for CSATDGSVPYEQFF.

This clonotype was detected many times. The chain couples TRBV19 to TRBJ2-6; D is possibly TRBD1 (5 bases). V lost 5 bases, J lost 2 bases, and 7 bases lay in between. There are 14 residues in the CDR3. Germline CDR1 and CDR2: LNHDA and SQIVND (reference sequence). Here the CDR3 DNA reads TGTGCCAGTAGTGAAGGGGCTGGGGCCAACGTCCTGACTTTC. It specifies CASSEGAGANVLTF.

This chain connects TRBV2 to TRBJ2-1; tentative D call: TRBD2 (5 bases). This CDR3 is built from 17 residues. The V end lost 4 bases, the J end lost 0 bases, and 16 bases lay between the germline ends. Germline loops: CDR1 SNHLY, CDR2 FYNNEI. As DNA, the CDR3 is TGTGCCAGCAGTGTGACAAGCGGAGCAAGCTCCTACAATGAGCAGTTCTTC. It specifies CASSVTSGASSYNEQFF.

This chain links TRBV10-3 with TRBJ2-7; 9 positions match TRBD1. V was pared by 6 bases and J by 5 bases, with 5 bases of the junction left unmatched. The germline V gene has CDR1 ENHRY and CDR2 SYGVKD. The CDR3 is 13 amino acids. Here the CDR3 DNA reads TGTGCCATCAGCCCACAGGGGGCGGACGAGCAGTACTTC. Protein product: CAISPQGADEQYF.

The chain has TRBV12-5 and TRBJ1-1, with 7 bases matching TRBD1. Unmatched junction bases numbered 12, after V lost 0 bases and J lost 5 bases. This CDR3 is 17 amino acids long. Germline V gene data show CDR1 as LGHNT and CDR2 as FRNRAP. In DNA, the CDR3 is TGTGCTAGTGGTTTGGTACATGCAGGGGGGGGAAGTACTGAAGCTTTCTTT. Protein sequence: CASGLVHAGGGSTEAFF.

The chain combines TRBV5-4 with TRBJ2-3; D perhaps matches TRBD2 (5 bases). Trimming left V 0 bases short and J 6 bases short, with 20 bases between. This CDR3 comprises 17 residues. Germline assignment: CDR1 SGHNT and CDR2 YYREEE (reference sequence). CDR3 amino acids: CASSLGPLLAPQDTQYF. The DNA of the CDR3 is TGTGCCAGCAGCTTGGGGCCGTTGCTAGCTCCCCAGGATACGCAGTATTTT.

A word on this clonotype: The missing conserved phenylalanine or tryptophan at the end of this CDR3 makes a read error likely. The DNA is left out, because the CDR3 cannot be placed on it with certainty; the CDR3 is given as TCRdb lists it. The V and J genes are TRBV12-3 or TRBV12-4 and TRBJ2-1; TRBD1, the D gene given by the table, was not confirmed from the DNA. The CDR3 totals 12 residues, both ends included. The CDR3 is CASSLGTAPPRI.

The chain combines TRBV7-2 with TRBJ2-6; tentative D call: TRBD1 (6 bases). Germline V lookup: CDR1 SGHTA, CDR2 FQGNSA. The CDR3 runs 16 residues. Between the trimmed V and J ends, which lost 5 bases and 0 bases, there was a span of 11 bases. Here the CDR3 reads CASSPRTASGANVLTF. The CDR3 nucleotides read TGTGCCAGCAGCCCCCGGACAGCCTCTGGGGCCAACGTCCTGACTTTC.

J is TRBJ2-5 and V is TRBV4-2; 7 bases align to TRBD2. This CDR3 has 13 residues. V was pared by 10 bases and J by 4 bases, with 9 bases of the junction left unmatched. Germline assignment: CDR1 LGHNA and CDR2 YNFKEQ. The DNA for the CDR3 is TGTGCCACCCCCGGGGGGAGGGGAGAGACCCAGTACTTC. It encodes CATPGGRGETQYF.

This clonotype occurred a few times. The chain employs TRBV5-4 and TRBJ2-7; D is unresolved. The CDR3 length is 12 residues. The V end lost 1 base, the J end lost 6 bases, and 8 bases lay between the germline ends. Germline CDR1 is SGHNT and CDR2 is YYREEE (reference sequence). CDR3 sequence: CASSLKGLEQYF. DNA of the CDR3: TGTGCCAGCAGCTTGAAAGGTCTCGAGCAGTACTTC.

The gene calls are TRBV24-1 and TRBJ2-5; D is ambiguous. Looked up from germline, CDR1 is KGHDR and CDR2 is SFDVKD. CDR3 length: 11 residues. V was shortened by 4 bases and J by 7 bases, with 6 bases between the two germline ends. The CDR3 loop reads CATSDSRTQYF. In DNA form, the CDR3 reads TGTGCCACCAGTGACTCGAGGACCCAGTACTTC.

This rearrangement joins TRBV12-3 or TRBV12-4 to TRBJ1-5, with D perhaps matching TRBD1 (5 bases). V gave up 2 bases and J gave up 6 bases, with 17 bases separating them. This CDR3 spans 16 amino acids. As DNA, the CDR3 is TGTGCCAGCAGTTTACGGGGGTCCAAGACGGGTCAGCCCCAGCATTTT. This gives the protein CASSLRGSKTGQPQHF.

The rearrangement joins TRBV29-1 to TRBJ2-5; possible D gene TRBD2, 6 bases. From germline, CDR1 is SQVTM and CDR2 ANQGSEA. V was trimmed by 7 bases and J by 2 bases, leaving 14 bases between them. CDR3 length: 13 residues. The CDR3 loop reads CSGRSGRQETQYF. CDR3 DNA sequence: TGCAGCGGTCGTAGCGGCCGACAAGAGACCCAGTACTTC.

This clonotype was counted only a few times. The chain joins TRBV6-2 or TRBV6-3 to TRBJ2-1; 9 bases fit TRBD1. The CDR3 runs to 17 residues. With 5 bases clipped from V and 1 base from J, the junction kept 9 bases outside the gene matches. CDR1 and CDR2 from the germline V gene are MNHEY and SVGEGT. This chain's CDR3 is CASSLRDRASSYNEQFF. The CDR3 bases are TGTGCCAGCAGTCTCCGGGACAGGGCCTCATCCTACAATGAGCAGTTCTTC.

A few counts support this clonotype. Here the CDR3 reads CASSPPGATDTQYF. CDR3 DNA: TGTGCCAGTAGCCCTCCAGGGGCGACAGATACGCAGTATTTT. This chain links TRBV19 with TRBJ2-3; perhaps TRBD1 as D (6 bases). The V gene's germline CDR1 is LNHDA and CDR2 SQIVND (reference sequence). The CDR3 spans 14 residues. V lost 6 bases and J 3 bases, leaving 13 bases between the germline ends.

The rearrangement uses TRBV6-6 and TRBJ1-6; 12 nucleotides align to TRBD1. Germline V lookup: CDR1 MNHNY, CDR2 SVGAGI (reference sequence). CDR3 length: 16 residues. V dropped 1 base and J dropped 9; count of bases not matched to a gene: 4. The CDR3 DNA sequence: TGTGCCAGCAGTTACTTGGGGACAGGGGGCGGTTCACCCCTCCACTTT. This gives the protein CASSYLGTGGGSPLHF.

This clonotype was counted a few times. The V and J genes are TRBV28 and TRBJ2-3; D is perhaps TRBD1 (5 bases). The V end lost 4 bases, the J end lost 6 bases, and 11 bases lay between the germline ends. CDR1 and CDR2 from the germline V gene are MDHEN and SYDVKM. This CDR3 spans 13 amino acids. CDR3 nucleotides: TGTGCCAGCAGTTCCTCAGGGAAGGATACGCAGTATTTT. Translating gives CASSSSGKDTQYF.